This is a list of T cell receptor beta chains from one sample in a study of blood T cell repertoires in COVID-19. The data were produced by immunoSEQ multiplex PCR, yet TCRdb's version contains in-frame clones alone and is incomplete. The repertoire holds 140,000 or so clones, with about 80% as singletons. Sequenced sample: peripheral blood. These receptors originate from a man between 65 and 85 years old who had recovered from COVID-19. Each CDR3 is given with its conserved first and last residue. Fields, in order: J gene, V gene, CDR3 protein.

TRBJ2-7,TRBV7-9,CASSHRDSSYEQYF
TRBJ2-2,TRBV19,CASSATGWGGELFF
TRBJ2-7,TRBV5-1,CASSLDRPEYEQYF
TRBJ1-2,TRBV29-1,CSVEHVTGGVRAF
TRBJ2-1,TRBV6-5,CASRASKYNEQFF
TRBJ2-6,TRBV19,CASSIDGVANVLTF
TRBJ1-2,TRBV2,CASSARDRAGYTF
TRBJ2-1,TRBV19,CASSPGGAYEQFF
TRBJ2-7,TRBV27,CASSGRGDPYEQYF
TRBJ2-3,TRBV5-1,CASSPGGYTDTQYF
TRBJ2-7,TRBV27,CASSRKGLAGDSYEQYF
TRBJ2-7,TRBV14,CASSPQTGGFYEQYF
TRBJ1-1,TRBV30,CAWTLRRGSTEAFF
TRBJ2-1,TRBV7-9,CASVRAGAYNEQFF
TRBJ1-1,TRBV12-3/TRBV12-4,CASRYRGNTEAFF
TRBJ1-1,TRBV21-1,CASSPLTDKGRVITEAFF
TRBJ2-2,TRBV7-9,CASSFKTGDFHTGELFF
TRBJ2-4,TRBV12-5,CASGSQGAKNIQYF
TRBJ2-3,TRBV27,CASSLGGYINTQYF
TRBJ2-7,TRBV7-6,CASSLMTSGRGSEQYF
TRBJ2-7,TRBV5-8,CASSLEGGRGYEQYF
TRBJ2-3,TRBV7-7,CASSARATDTQYF
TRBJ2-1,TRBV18,CASSPPTSGIRNEQFF
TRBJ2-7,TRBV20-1,CSASSMGQPSYEQYF
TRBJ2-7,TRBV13,CASSESPEVHEQYF
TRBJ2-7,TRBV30,CAWSQGSSYEQYF
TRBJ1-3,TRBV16,CASSQSVRHTSGNTIYF
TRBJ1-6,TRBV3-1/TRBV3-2,CASSRWDRLNSPLHF
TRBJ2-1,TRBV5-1,CASSLSDSERDEQFF
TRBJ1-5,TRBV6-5,CASSLQGDGQPQHF
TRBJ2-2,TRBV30,CAWSVGSGDLGELFF
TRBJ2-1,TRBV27,CASASGTIGNEQFF
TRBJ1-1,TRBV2,CASSAGKNTEAFF
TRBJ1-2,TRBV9,CASSPSLDIRDYGYTF
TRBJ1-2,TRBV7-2,CASSPTAAGYTF
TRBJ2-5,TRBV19,CASSPAGTRETQYF
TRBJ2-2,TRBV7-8,CASSSRAVARNTGELFF
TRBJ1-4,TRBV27,CASSFGHREKLFF
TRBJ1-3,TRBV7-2,CASSLEVQGDTIYF
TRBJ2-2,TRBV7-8,CAMRTGTNTGELFF
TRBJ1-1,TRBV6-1,CASSEKRNTEAFF
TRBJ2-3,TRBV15,CATSREPPRRVGTDTQYF
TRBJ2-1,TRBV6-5,CASSSQGVAYNEQFF
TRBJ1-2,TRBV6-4,CASTQKSNYGYTF
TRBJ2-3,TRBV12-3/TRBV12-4,CASSMDIQDTQYF